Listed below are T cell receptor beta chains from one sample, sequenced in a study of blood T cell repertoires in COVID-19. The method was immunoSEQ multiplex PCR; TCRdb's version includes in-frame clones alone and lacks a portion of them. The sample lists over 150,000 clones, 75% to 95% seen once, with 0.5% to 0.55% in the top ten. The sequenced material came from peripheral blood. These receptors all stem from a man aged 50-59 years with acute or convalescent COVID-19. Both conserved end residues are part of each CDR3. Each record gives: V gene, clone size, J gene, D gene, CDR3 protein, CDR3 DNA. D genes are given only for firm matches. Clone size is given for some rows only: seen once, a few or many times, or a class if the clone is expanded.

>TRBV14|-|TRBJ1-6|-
CASSPRRQNSPLHF
TGTGCCAGCAGCCCGCGGAGGCAGAATTCACCCCTCCACTTT
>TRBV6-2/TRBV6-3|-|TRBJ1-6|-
CASSRTRSYNSPLHF
TGTGCCAGCAGTAGGACACGCTCCTATAATTCACCCCTCCACTTT
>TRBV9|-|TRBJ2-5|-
CASSGPSPQETQYF
TGTGCCAGCAGCGGTCCTAGCCCCCAAGAGACCCAGTACTTC
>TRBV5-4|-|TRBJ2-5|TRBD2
CASSAMPGLRGGETQYF
TGTGCCAGCAGCGCAATGCCGGGACTACGGGGAGGAGAGACCCAGTACTTC
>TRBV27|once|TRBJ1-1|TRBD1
CASSPRTGQNTEAFF
TGTGCCAGCAGTCCACGGACAGGGCAGAACACTGAAGCTTTCTTT
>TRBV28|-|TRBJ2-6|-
CASSLAGPGANVLTF
TGTGCCAGCAGTTTGGCGGGGCCTGGGGCCAACGTCCTGACTTTC
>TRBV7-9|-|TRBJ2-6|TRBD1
CASSLTGTAGANVLTF
TGTGCCAGCAGCTTGACAGGGACGGCTGGGGCCAACGTCCTGACTTTC
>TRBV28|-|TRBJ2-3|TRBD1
CASTLAGDRETDTQYF
TGTGCCAGCACTTTAGCAGGAGACAGGGAGACAGATACGCAGTATTTT
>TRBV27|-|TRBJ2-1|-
CASTETLPGSNEQFF
TGTGCCAGCACCGAGACCCTACCGGGATCCAATGAGCAGTTCTTC
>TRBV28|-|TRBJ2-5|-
CASRPGSQETQYF
TGTGCCAGCAGACCCGGGAGTCAAGAGACCCAGTACTTC
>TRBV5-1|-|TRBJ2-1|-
CASSLETGEWNEQFF
TGCGCCAGCAGCTTGGAAACGGGAGAATGGAATGAGCAGTTCTTC
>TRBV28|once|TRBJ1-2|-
CASRSQRGTYGYTF
TGTGCCAGCAGGTCCCAAAGGGGGACCTATGGCTACACCTTC
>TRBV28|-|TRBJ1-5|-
CASSKTGSGNQPQHF
TGTGCCAGCAGTAAAACAGGGTCAGGCAATCAGCCCCAGCATTTT
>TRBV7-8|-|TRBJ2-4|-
CASSLRTASNIQYF
TGTGCCAGCAGCTTAAGGACAGCTTCAAACATTCAGTACTTC
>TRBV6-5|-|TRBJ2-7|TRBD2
CASSSGSEQYF
TGTGCCAGCAGTAGCGGGAGCGAGCAGTACTTC